The rows below give T cell receptor beta chains drawn from one sample of a study of blood T cells in healthy people across ages. TCRdb reprocessed the 5' RACE reads with MiXCR, giving one entry per CDR3 protein. Of 600,000 or so distinct CDR3 sequences in the sample, 40% to 55% were seen once. Sequenced material: blood. The source is an elderly man in good health. Both conserved end residues are part of each CDR3. A D gene is named only where the DNA matches it firmly. Only some rows state a clone size, as once, few, many or a class for expanded clones.

j_call v_call d_call clone_size cdr3_nt cdr3_aa
TRBJ1-4 TRBV5-1 TRBD1 - TGCGCCAGCAGCTTGGCGGGACAGAATAATGAAAAACTGTTTTTT CASSLAGQNNEKLFF
TRBJ2-3 TRBV6-6 TRBD2 few TGTGCCAGCAGACATAGCGGGAGGGCGAGCGCAGATACGCAGTATTTT CASRHSGRASADTQYF
TRBJ1-5 TRBV20-1 - - TGCAGTGCTAGAGACTGGACAGATTACAATCAGCCCCAGCATTTT CSARDWTDYNQPQHF
TRBJ2-1 TRBV18 - few TGTGCCAGCTCACCGGTCGGGAGTCATACCGATGAGCAGTTCTTC CASSPVGSHTDEQFF
TRBJ2-1 TRBV29-1 - few TGCAGCGCCACCTTGACTGCTTACAATGAGCAGTTCTTC CSATLTAYNEQFF
TRBJ1-2 TRBV7-2 - - TGTGCCAGCAGCTTAGTTCGGGGGGGCTATGGCTACACCTTC CASSLVRGGYGYTF
TRBJ2-6 TRBV20-1 TRBD2 - TGCAGTGCTCTACCGGGACTAGCGGGATGGACCTCTGGGGCCAACGTCCTGACTTTC CSALPGLAGWTSGANVLTF
TRBJ2-7 TRBV13 - few TGTGCCAGCAGCCATAGCGGTACCTACGAGCAGTACTTC CASSHSGTYEQYF
TRBJ1-2 TRBV7-3 - - TGTGCCAGCAGCTCGACAGGAAACTATGGCTGCACCTTC CASSSTGNYGCTF
TRBJ2-3 TRBV20-1 TRBD1 - TGCAGTGCTAGACCGACAGGGGGTAGGGATACGCAGTATTTT CSARPTGGRDTQYF
TRBJ2-1 TRBV20-1 TRBD1 - TGCAGTGCACAGGGGAGCTCCTACAATGAGCAGTTCTTC CSAQGSSYNEQFF
TRBJ2-7 TRBV7-2 TRBD1 few TGTGCCAGCAGCCTCATAGGGACAGACTACGAGCAGTACTTC CASSLIGTDYEQYF
TRBJ2-1 TRBV4-3 TRBD2 - TGCGCCAGCAGTTATTCTAGCGGGGGCCCGAGCTCCTACAATGAGCAGTTCTTC CASSYSSGGPSSYNEQFF
TRBJ2-7 TRBV7-2 - - TGTGCCAGCAGCTTAGCCAGTGGGGGCAGGTACGAGCAGTACTTC CASSLASGGRYEQYF
TRBJ2-1 TRBV9 TRBD1 - TGTGCCAGCAGCGAGAGGAGTCAGGGGGTGGGTAATGAGCAGTTCTTC CASSERSQGVGNEQFF
TRBJ2-1 TRBV12-3/TRBV12-4 - - TGTGCCAGCAGTTTTTCGGACATCAATGAGCAGTTCTTC CASSFSDINEQFF
TRBJ1-5 TRBV6-5 - few TGTGCCACCCGGACGGGGAATCAGCCCCAGCATTTT CATRTGNQPQHF
TRBJ1-5 TRBV20-1 - - TGCAGTGCTAGAGCGGTAGGCAATCAGCCCCAGCATTTT CSARAVGNQPQHF
TRBJ2-7 TRBV11-2 - - TGTGCCAGCAGCTTATCGACCAGGGGTACGGTTTCCTACGAGCAGTACTTC CASSLSTRGTVSYEQYF
TRBJ2-5 TRBV6-2/TRBV6-3 - - TGTGCCAGCACCATAACAGGCCGGCAGACCCAGTACTTC CASTITGRQTQYF
TRBJ1-5 TRBV6-5 - - TGTGCCAGCAGCTACCTTCCTGGTCACAATCAGCCCCAGCATTTT CASSYLPGHNQPQHF
TRBJ2-5 TRBV19 - - TGTGCCAGTAGTATCGGACAGCGGGAGACCCAGTACTTC CASSIGQRETQYF
TRBJ2-3 TRBV5-4 - - TGTGCCAGCAGCTGGGAAGGGGCCGGGACAGATACGCAGTATTTT CASSWEGAGTDTQYF